This TCR beta chain was identified in a study of blood T cell repertoires in COVID-19. Study information: Sites in the United States, Italy and Spain provided acute and convalescent COVID-19 samples. T cells, B-cell-depleted T cells, or PBMCs supplied cDNA or gDNA.

Per germline, CDR1 SGDLS and CDR2 YYNGEE. The V and J ends lost 4 bases and 2 bases, in that order; junction bases with no gene match: 8. The CDR3 length is 15 residues. Authors' analysis steps: Estimated nucleated cell counts came from reference gene primer amplification. Profiling relied on immunoSEQ multiplex PCR, and the TCRdb table lists in-frame clones only, not all of them. V, J and clone size were drawn from that table, and D and trimming were deduced from the DNA. The data hold 140,000 to 150,000 clones, with roughly 88% observed a single time. This rearrangement joins TRBV9 to TRBJ2-7; 8 bases match TRBD2. The sequenced sample was peripheral blood. This receptor was obtained from a woman between 45 and 60 years old with acute or convalescent COVID-19. Here the CDR3 reads CASSPSGGAAYEQYF. The DNA for the CDR3 is TGTGCCAGCAGCCCTTCGGGGGGGGCCGCCTACGAGCAGTACTTC.